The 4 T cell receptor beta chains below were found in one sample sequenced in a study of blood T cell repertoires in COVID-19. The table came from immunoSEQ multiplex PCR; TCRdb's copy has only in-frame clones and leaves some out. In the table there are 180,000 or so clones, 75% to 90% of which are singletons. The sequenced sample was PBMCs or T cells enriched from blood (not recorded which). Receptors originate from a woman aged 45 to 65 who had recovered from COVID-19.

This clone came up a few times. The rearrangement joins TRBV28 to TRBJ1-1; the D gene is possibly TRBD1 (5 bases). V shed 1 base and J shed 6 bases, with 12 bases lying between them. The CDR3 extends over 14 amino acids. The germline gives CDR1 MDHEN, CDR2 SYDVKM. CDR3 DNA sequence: TGTGCCAGCAGTTTATCAGGGATAATGTCTGAAGCTTTCTTT. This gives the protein CASSLSGIMSEAFF.

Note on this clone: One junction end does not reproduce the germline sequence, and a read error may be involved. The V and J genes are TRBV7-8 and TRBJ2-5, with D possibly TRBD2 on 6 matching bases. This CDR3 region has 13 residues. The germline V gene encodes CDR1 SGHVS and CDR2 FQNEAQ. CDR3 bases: TGTGCCAGCAGCTCTGAGCTCCGAGGGACTGTGGACTTC. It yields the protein CASSSELRGTVDF.

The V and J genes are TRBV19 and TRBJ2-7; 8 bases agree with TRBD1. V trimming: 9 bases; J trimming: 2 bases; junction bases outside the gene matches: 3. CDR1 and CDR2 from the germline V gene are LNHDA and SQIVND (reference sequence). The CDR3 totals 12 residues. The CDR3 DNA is TGTGCCAGGCCGGGACAGGCCTACGAGCAGTACGTC. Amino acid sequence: CARPGQAYEQYV.

CDR3 bases: TGTGCCAGCAGCTCGGAGGGACAGGGGTACGAGCAGTACGTC. Encoded protein: CASSSEGQGYEQYV. The J gene is TRBJ2-7, the V gene TRBV5-8; 10 bases map to TRBD1. V dropped 3 bases and J dropped 4; count of bases not matched to a gene: 4. Per germline, CDR1 SGHTS and CDR2 YDEGEE. The CDR3 is made up of 14 amino acids.